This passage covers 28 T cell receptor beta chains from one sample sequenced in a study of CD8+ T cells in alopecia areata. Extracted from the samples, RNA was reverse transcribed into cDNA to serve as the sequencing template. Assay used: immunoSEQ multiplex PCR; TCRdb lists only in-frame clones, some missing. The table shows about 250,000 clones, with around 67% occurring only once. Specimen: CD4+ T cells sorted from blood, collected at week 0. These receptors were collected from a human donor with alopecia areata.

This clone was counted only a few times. The CDR3 DNA sequence: TGCAGCGTGGTAGCGGGGGGCATATCCTACGAGCAGTACTTC. This gives the protein CSVVAGGISYEQYF. This chain links TRBV29-1 with TRBJ2-7; 10 bases align to TRBD2. The length of the CDR3 is 14 residues. The germline V gene has CDR1 SQVTM and CDR2 ANQGSEA. The V and J ends lost 6 bases and 1 base, in that order; junction bases with no gene match: 6.

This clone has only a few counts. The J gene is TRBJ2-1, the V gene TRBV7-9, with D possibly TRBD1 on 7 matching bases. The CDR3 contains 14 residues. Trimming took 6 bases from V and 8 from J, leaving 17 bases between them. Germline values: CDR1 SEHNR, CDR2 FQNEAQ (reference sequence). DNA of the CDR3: TGTGCCAGCAGGCCGGGACAGCCGGGGGATGAGCAGTTCTTC. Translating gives CASRPGQPGDEQFF. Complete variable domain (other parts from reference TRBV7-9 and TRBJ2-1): DTGVSQNPRHKITKRGQNVTFRCDPISEHNRLYWYRQTLGQGPEFLTYFQNEAQLEKSRLLSDRFSAERPKGSFSTLEIQRTEQGDSAMYLCASRPGQPGDEQFFGPGTRLTVL.

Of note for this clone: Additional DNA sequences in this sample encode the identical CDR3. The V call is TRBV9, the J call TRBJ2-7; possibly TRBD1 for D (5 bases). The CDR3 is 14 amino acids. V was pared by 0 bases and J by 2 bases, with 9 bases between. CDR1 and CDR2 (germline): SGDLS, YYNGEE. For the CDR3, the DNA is TGTGCCAGCAGCGTAGGGCAGGGAACCTACGAGCAGTACTTC. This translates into CASSVGQGTYEQYF.

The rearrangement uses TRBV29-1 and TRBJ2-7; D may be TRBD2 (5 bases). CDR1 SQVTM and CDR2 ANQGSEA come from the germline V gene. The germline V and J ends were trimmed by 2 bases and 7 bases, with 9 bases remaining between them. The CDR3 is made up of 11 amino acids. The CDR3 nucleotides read TGCAGCGTTGAATTCCGGGGAGAGCAGTACTTC. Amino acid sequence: CSVEFRGEQYF.

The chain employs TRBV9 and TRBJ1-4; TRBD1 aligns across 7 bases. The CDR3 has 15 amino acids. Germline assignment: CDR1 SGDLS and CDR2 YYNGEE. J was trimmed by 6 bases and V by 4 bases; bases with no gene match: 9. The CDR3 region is CASSPLDREYEKLFF. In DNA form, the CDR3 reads TGTGCCAGCAGCCCCCTCGACAGGGAATATGAAAAACTGTTTTTT.

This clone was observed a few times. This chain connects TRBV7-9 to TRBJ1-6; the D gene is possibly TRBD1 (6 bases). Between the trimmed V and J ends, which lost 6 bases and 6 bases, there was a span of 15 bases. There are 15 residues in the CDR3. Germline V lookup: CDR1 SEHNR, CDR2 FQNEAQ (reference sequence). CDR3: CASRSKRGANSPLHF. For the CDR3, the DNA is TGTGCCAGCAGGTCGAAAAGGGGGGCTAATTCACCCCTCCACTTT. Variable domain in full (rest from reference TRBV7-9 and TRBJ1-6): DTGVSQNPRHKITKRGQNVTFRCDPISEHNRLYWYRQTLGQGPEFLTYFQNEAQLEKSRLLSDRFSAERPKGSFSTLEIQRTEQGDSAMYLCASRSKRGANSPLHFGNGTRLTVT.

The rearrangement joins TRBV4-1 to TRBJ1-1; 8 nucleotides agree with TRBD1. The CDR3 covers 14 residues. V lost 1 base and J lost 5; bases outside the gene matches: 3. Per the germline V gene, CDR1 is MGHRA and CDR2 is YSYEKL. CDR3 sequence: CASSQGQGLTEAFF. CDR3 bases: TGCGCCAGCAGCCAAGGACAGGGGTTGACTGAAGCTTTCTTT.

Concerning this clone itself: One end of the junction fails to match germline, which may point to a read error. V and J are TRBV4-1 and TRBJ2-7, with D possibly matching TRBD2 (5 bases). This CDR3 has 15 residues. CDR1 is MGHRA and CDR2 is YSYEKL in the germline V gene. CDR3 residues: CASSQVARPRDEQYF. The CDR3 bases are TGCGCCAGCAGTCAAGTAGCCAGGCCGCGGGACGAGCAGTACTTC.

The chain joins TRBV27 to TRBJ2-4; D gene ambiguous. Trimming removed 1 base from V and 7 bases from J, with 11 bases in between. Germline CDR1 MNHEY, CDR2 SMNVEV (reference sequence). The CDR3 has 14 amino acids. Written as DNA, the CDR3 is TGTGCCAGCAGTTTATTTCAGGATCCGAACATTCAGTACTTC. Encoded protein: CASSLFQDPNIQYF.

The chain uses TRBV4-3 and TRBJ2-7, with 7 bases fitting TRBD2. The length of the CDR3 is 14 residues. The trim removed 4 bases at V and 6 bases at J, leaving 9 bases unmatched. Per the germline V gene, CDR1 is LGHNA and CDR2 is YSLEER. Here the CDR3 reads CASSPGLVGGEQYF. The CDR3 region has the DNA TGCGCCAGCAGCCCCGGACTAGTTGGGGGCGAGCAGTACTTC.

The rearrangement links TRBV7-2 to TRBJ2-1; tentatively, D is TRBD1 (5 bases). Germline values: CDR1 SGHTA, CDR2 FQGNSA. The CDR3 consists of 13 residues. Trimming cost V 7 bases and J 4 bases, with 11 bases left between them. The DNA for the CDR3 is TGTGCCAGCACCGTCGACAGATACAATGAGCAGTTCTTC. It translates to CASTVDRYNEQFF. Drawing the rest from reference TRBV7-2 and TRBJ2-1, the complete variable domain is GAGVSQSPSNKVTEKGKDVELRCDPISGHTALYWYRQSLGQGLEFLIYFQGNSAPDKSGLPSDRFSAERTGGSVSTLTIQRTQQEDSAVYLCASTVDRYNEQFFGPGTRLTVL.

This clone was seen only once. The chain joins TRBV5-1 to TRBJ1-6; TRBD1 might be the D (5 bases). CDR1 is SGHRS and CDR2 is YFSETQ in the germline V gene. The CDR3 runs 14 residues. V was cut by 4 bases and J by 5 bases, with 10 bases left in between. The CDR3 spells CASSQTENNSPLHF. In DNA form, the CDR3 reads TGCGCCAGCAGCCAGACAGAGAATAATTCACCCCTCCACTTT.

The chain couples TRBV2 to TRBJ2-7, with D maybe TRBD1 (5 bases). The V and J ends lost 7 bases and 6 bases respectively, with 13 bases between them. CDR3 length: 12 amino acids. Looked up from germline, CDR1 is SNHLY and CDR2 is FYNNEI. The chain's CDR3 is CASTAQGAEQYF. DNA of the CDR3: TGTGCCAGCACCGCCCAAGGGGCCGAGCAGTACTTC. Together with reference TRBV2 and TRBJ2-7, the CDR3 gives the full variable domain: EPEVTQTPSHQVTQMGQEVILRCVPISNHLYFYWYRQILGQKVEFLVSFYNNEISEKSEIFDDQFSVERPDGSNFTLKIRSTKLEDSAMYFCASTAQGAEQYFGPGTRLTVT.

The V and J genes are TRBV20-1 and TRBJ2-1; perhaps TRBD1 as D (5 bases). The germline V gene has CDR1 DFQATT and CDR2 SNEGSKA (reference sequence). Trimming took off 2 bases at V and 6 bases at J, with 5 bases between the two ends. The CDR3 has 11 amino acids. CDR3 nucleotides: TGCAGTGCTAGACAGGGCAATGAGCAGTTCTTC. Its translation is CSARQGNEQFF.

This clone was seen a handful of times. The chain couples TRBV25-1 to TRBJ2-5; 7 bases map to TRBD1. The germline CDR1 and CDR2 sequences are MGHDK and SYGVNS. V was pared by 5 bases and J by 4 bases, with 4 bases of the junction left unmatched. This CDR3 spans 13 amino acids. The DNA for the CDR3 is TGTGCCAGCAGTACATACAGGGGAGAGACCCAGTACTTC. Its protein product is CASSTYRGETQYF. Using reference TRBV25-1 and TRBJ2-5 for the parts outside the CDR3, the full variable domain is EADIYQTPRYLVIGTGKKITLECSQTMGHDKMYWYQQDPGMELHLIHYSYGVNSTEKGDLSSESTVSRIRTEHFPLTLESARPSHTSQYLCASSTYRGETQYFGPGTRLLVL.

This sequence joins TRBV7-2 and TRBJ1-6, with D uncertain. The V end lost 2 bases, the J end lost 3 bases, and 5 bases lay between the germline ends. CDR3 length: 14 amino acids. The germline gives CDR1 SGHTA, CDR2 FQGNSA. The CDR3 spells CASSLRSYNSPLHF. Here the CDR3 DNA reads TGTGCCAGCAGCTTACGCAGCTATAATTCACCCCTCCACTTT. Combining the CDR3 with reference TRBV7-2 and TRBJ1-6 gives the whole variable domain GAGVSQSPSNKVTEKGKDVELRCDPISGHTALYWYRQSLGQGLEFLIYFQGNSAPDKSGLPSDRFSAERTGGSVSTLTIQRTQQEDSAVYLCASSLRSYNSPLHFGNGTRLTVT.

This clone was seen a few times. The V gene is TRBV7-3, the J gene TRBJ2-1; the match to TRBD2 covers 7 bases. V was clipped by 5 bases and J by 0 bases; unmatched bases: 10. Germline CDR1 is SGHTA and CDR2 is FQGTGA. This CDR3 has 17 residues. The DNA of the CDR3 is TGTGCCAGCAGCCGCGAGGCTAGCGGTAGCTCCTACAATGAGCAGTTCTTC. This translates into CASSREASGSSYNEQFF.

The CDR3: CASSSPLGRDEQFF. DNA for the CDR3: TGTGCCAGCAGCTCCCCCTTGGGGCGGGATGAGCAGTTCTTC. The genes are TRBV13 and TRBJ2-1, with D perhaps given as TRBD1 or TRBD2 (5 bases each). Germline V CDR1 and CDR2: PRHDT, FYEKMQ (reference sequence). The CDR3 is 14 amino acids. V was clipped by 4 bases and J by 8 bases, with 15 bases between them.

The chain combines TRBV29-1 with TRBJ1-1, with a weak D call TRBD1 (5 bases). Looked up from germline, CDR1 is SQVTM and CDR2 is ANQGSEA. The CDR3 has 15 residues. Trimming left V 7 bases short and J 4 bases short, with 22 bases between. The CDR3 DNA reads TGCAGCGCCCCTCCCGGGACCAGTGGGACCACTGAAGCTTTCTTT. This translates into CSAPPGTSGTTEAFF.

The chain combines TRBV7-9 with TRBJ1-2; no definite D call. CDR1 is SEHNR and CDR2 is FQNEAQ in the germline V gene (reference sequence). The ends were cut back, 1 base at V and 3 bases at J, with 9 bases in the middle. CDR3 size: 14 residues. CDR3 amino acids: CASSLVGRYYGYTF. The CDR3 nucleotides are TGTGCCAGCAGCTTAGTTGGCAGGTACTATGGCTACACCTTC. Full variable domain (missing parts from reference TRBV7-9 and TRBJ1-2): DTGVSQNPRHKITKRGQNVTFRCDPISEHNRLYWYRQTLGQGPEFLTYFQNEAQLEKSRLLSDRFSAERPKGSFSTLEIQRTEQGDSAMYLCASSLVGRYYGYTFGSGTRLTVV.

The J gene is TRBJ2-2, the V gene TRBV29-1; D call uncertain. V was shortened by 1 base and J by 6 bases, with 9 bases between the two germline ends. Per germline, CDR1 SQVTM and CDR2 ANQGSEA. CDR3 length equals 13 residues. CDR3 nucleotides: TGCAGCGTTGAAGTTAAGAATTCCGGGGAGCTGTTTTTT. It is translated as CSVEVKNSGELFF.

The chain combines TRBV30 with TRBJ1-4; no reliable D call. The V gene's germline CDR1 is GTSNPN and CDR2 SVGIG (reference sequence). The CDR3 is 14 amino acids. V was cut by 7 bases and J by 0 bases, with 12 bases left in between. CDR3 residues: CASSRTATNEKLFF. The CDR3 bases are TGTGCCTCCAGCCGAACTGCAACTAATGAAAAACTGTTTTTT.

CDR3 amino acids: CASSPATGPSAQTQYF. The DNA for the CDR3 is TGCGCCAGCAGCCCCGCGACCGGGCCCAGCGCTCAGACCCAGTACTTC. V gene TRBV5-1 combines with J gene TRBJ2-5; D is unresolved. Trimming pared 4 bases from V and 6 bases from J, leaving 22 bases between. The CDR3 loop spans 16 amino acids. Germline CDR1 reads SGHRS; CDR2 reads YFSETQ.

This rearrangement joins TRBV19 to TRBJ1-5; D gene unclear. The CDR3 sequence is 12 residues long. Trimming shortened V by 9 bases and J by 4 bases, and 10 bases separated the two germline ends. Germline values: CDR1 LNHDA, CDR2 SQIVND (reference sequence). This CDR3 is CASRRVNQPQHF. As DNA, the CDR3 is TGTGCCAGCCGGCGGGTGAATCAGCCCCAGCATTTT.

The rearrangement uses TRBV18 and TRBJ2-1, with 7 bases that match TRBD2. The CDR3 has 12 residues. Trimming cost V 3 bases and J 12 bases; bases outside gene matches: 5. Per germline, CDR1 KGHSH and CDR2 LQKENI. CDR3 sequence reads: CASSPGLAVQFF. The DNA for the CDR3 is TGTGCCAGCTCACCCGGTCTAGCGGTGCAGTTCTTC. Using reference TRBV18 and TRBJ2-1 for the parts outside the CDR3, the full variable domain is NAGVMQNPRHLVRRRGQEARLRCSPMKGHSHVYWYRQLPEEGLKFMVYLQKENIIDESGMPKERFSAEFPKEGPSILRIQQVVRGDSAAYFCASSPGLAVQFFGPGTRLTVL.

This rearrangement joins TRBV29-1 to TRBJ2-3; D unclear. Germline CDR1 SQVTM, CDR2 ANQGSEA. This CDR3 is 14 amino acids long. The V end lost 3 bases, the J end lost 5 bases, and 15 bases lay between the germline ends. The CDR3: CSVDDQLLRDTQYF. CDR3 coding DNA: TGCAGCGTTGACGACCAGCTACTTCGAGATACGCAGTATTTT.

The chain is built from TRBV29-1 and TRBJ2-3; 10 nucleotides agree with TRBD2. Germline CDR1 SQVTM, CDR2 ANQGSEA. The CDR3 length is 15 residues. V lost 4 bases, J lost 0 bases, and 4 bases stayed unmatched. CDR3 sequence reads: CSVVLAGASTDTQYF. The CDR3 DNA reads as TGCAGCGTTGTGCTAGCGGGGGCTAGCACAGATACGCAGTATTTT.

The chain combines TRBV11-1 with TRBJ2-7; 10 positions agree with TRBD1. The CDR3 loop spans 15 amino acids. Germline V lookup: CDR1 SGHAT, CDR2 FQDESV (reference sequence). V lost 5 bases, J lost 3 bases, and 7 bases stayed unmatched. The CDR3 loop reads CASSPTGTGVYEQYF. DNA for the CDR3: TGTGCCAGCAGCCCGACGGGGACAGGGGTCTACGAGCAGTACTTC.